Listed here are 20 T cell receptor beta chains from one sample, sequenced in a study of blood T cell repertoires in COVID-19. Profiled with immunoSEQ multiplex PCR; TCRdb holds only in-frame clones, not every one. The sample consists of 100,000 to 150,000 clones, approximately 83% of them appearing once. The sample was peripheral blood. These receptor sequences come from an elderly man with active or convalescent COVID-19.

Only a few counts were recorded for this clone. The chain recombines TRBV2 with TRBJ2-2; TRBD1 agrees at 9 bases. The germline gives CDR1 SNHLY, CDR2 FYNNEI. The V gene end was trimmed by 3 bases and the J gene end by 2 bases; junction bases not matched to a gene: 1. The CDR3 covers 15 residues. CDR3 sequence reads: CASSEDRGNTGELFF. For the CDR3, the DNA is TGTGCCAGCAGTGAGGACAGGGGAAACACCGGGGAGCTGTTTTTT. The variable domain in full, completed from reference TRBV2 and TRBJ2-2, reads EPEVTQTPSHQVTQMGQEVILRCVPISNHLYFYWYRQILGQKVEFLVSFYNNEISEKSEIFDDQFSVERPDGSNFTLKIRSTKLEDSAMYFCASSEDRGNTGELFFGEGSRLTVL.

CDR3 in amino acids: CASSSRTSGISEQFF. In DNA form, the CDR3 reads TGTGCCAGCAGTTCCCGGACTAGCGGGATAAGTGAGCAGTTCTTC. J is TRBJ2-1 and V is TRBV6-5, with TRBD2 identical over 12 bases. Germline values: CDR1 MNHEY, CDR2 SVGAGI. The CDR3 runs to 15 residues. V lost 4 bases to trimming and J lost 9 bases; unmatched junction nucleotides: 7.

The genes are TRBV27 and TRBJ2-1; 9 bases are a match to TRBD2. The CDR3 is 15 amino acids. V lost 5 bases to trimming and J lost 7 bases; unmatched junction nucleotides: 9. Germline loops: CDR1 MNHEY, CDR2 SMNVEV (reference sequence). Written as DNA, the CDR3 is TGTGCCAGCAGTGCATTAGCGGGAGTGGGAAATGAGCAGTTCTTC. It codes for CASSALAGVGNEQFF.

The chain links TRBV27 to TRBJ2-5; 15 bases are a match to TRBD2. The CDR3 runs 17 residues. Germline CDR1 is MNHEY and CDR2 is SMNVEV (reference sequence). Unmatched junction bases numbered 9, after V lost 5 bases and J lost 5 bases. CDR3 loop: CASSQPGLAGGWETQYF. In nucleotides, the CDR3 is TGTGCCAGCAGTCAACCGGGACTAGCGGGAGGCTGGGAGACCCAGTACTTC.

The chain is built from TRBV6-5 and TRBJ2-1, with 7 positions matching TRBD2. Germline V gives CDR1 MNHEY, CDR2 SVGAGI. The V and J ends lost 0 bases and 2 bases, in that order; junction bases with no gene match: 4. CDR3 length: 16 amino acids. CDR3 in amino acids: CASSYSRTRTYNEQFF. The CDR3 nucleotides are TGTGCCAGCAGTTACTCGAGGACTAGGACCTACAATGAGCAGTTCTTC.

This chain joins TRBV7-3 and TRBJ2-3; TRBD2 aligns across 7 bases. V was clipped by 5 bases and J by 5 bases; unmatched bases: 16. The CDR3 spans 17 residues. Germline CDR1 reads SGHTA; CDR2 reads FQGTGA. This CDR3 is CASSPSPGGAGVDTQYF. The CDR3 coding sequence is TGTGCCAGCAGCCCCTCCCCCGGAGGGGCGGGAGTAGATACGCAGTATTTT.

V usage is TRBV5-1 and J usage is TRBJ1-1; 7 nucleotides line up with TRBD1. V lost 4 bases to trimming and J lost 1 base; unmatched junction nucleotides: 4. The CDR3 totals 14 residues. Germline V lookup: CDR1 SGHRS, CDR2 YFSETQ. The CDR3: CASSNRGENTEAFF. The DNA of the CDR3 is TGCGCCAGCAGCAACAGGGGCGAGAACACTGAAGCTTTCTTT.

In DNA, the CDR3 is TGTGCCTTGGACATGAATAGCAATCAGCCCCAGCATTTT. It codes for CALDMNSNQPQHF. V is TRBV30 and J is TRBJ1-5; D is perhaps TRBD1 (5 bases). The CDR3 runs 13 residues. Trimming stripped 7 bases from V and 0 bases from J, with 10 bases between. Germline V gene sequence: CDR1 GTSNPN, CDR2 SVGIG (reference sequence). Combining the CDR3 with reference TRBV30 and TRBJ1-5 gives the whole variable domain SQTIHQWPATLVQPVGSPLSLECTVEGTSNPNLYWYRQAAGRGLQLLFYSVGIGQISSEVPQNLSASRPQDRQFILSSKKLLLSDSGFYLCALDMNSNQPQHFGDGTRLSIL.

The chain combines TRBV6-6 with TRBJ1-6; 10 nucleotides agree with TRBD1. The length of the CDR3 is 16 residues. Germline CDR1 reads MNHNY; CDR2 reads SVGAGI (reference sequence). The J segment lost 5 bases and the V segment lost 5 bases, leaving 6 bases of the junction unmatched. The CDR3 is CASSHRQGANNSPLHF. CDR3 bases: TGTGCCAGCAGTCACCGACAGGGGGCTAATAATTCACCCCTCCACTTT.

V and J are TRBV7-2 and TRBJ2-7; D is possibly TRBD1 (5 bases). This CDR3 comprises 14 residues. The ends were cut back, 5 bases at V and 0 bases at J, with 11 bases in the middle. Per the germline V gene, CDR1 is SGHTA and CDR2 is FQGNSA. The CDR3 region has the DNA TGTGCCAGCAGCCCAGGGATAAACTCCTACGAGCAGTACTTC. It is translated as CASSPGINSYEQYF.

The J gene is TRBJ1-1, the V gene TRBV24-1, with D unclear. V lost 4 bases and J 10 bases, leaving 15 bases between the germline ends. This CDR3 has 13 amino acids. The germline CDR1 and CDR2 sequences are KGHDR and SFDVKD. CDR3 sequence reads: CATSDTGPAGAFF. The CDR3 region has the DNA TGTGCCACCAGTGACACCGGCCCCGCAGGAGCTTTCTTT.

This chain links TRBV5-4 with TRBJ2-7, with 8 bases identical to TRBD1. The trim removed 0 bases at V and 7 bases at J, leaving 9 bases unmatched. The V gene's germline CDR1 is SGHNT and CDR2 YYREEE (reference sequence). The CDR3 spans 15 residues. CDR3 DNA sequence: TGTGCCAGCAGCTTGGCCCGGCAGGGGGCAGGGGAGCAGTACTTC. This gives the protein CASSLARQGAGEQYF.

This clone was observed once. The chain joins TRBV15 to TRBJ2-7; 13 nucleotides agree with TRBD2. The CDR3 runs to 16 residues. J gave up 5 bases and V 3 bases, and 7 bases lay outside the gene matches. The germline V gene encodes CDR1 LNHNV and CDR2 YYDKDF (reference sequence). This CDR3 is CATSSGTSGTLDEQYF. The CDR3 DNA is TGTGCCACCAGCAGTGGGACTAGCGGGACCTTGGACGAGCAGTACTTC.

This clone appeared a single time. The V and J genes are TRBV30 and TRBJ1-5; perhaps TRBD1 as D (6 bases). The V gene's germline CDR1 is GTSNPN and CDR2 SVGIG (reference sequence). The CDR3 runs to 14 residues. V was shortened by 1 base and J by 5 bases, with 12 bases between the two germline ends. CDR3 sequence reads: CAWSDLGGDQPQHF. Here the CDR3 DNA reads TGTGCCTGGAGTGATCTAGGGGGGGATCAGCCCCAGCATTTT.

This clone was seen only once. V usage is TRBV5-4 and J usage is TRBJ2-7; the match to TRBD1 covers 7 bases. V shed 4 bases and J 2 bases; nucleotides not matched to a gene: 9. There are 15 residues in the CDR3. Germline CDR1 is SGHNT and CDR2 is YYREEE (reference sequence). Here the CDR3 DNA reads TGTGCCAGCAGCCTGCAATTCGGGACAGCCTACGAGCAGTACTTC. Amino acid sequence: CASSLQFGTAYEQYF.

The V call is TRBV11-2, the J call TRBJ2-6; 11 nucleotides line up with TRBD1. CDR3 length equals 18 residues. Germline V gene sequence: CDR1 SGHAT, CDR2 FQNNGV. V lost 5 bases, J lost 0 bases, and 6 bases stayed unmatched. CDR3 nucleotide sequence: TGTGCCAGCAGCGGAAGGACAGGGGGCCTCTCTGGGGCCAACGTCCTGACTTTC. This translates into CASSGRTGGLSGANVLTF.

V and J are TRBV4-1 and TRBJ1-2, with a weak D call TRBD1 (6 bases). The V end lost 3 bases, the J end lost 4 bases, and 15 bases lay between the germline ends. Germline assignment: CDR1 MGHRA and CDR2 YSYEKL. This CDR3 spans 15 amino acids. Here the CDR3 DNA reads TGCGCCAGCAGCCAGACTGAACAGGGACCCTATGGCTACACCTTC. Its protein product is CASSQTEQGPYGYTF.

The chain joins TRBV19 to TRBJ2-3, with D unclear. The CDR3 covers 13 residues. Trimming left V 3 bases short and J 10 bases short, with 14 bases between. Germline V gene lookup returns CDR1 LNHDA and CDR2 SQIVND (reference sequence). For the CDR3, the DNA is TGTGCCAGTAGTATGAAACCTAGAATGGCGCAGTATTTT. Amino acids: CASSMKPRMAQYF.

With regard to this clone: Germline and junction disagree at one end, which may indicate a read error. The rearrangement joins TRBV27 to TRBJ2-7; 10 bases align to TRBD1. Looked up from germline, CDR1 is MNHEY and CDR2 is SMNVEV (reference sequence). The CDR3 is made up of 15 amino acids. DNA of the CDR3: TGTGCCAGCACTTTATTCGGGACAGGGGACTACGAGCAGTACTTC. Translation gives CASTLFGTGDYEQYF.

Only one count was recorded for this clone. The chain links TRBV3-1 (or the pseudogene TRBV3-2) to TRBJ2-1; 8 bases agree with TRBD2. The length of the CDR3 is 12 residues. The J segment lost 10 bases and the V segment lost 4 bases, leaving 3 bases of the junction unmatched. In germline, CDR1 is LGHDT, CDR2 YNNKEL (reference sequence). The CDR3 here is CASSPLAGEQFF. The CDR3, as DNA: TGTGCCAGCAGCCCCTTAGCGGGGGAGCAGTTCTTC.